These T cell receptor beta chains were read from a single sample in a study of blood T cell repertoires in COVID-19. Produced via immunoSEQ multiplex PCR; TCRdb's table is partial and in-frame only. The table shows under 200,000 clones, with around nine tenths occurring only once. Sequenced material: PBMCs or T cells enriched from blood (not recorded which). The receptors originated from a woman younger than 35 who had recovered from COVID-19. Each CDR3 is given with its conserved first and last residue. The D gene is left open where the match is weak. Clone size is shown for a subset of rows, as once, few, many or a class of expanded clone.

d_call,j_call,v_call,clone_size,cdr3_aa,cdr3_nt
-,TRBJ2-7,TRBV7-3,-,CASSPQGPRLPYEQYF,TGTGCCAGCAGCCCTCAAGGTCCCCGACTCCCTTACGAGCAGTACTTC
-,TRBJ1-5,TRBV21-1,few,CARREFSNQPQHF,TGTGCCAGGCGGGAGTTTAGCAATCAGCCCCAGCATTTT
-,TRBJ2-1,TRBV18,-,CASSPVGGETKRDRHNEQFF,TGTGCCAGCTCACCGGTCGGAGGCGAAACGAAAAGAGATAGGCACAATGAGCAGTTCTTC
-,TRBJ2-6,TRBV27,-,CASSSVGANVLTF,TGTGCCAGCAGTTCCGTTGGGGCCAACGTCCTGACTTTC
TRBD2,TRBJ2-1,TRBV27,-,CASKSGTSGTEQFF,TGTGCCAGTAAATCCGGGACTAGCGGGACTGAGCAGTTCTTC
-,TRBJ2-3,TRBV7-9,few,CASSFNRVTDTQYF,TGTGCCAGCAGCTTTAATCGGGTCACAGATACGCAGTATTTT
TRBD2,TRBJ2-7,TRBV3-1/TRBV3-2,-,CASSQEAGDIEQYF,TGTGCCAGCAGCCAAGAAGCGGGAGACATCGAGCAGTACTTC
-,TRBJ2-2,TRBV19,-,CASRAGRANTGELFF,TGTGCCAGTCGGGCGGGACGGGCGAACACCGGGGAGCTGTTTTTT
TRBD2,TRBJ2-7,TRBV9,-,CASSSGLAGTYEQYF,TGTGCCAGCAGCTCCGGACTAGCGGGAACCTACGAGCAGTACTTC
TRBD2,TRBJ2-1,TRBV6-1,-,CASSEEAGAYNEQFF,TGTGCCAGCAGTGAAGAGGCGGGGGCCTACAATGAGCAGTTCTTC
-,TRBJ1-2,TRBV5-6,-,CASSSGVRRSSNYGYTF,TGTGCCAGCAGCTCGGGAGTAAGGCGAAGTTCTAACTATGGCTACACCTTC
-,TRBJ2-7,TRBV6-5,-,CASGYRSSYEQYF,TGTGCCAGCGGATACAGGAGCTCCTACGAGCAGTACTTC
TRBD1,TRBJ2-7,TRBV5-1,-,CASSPGQALREQYF,TGCGCCAGCAGCCCAGGACAGGCCCTCCGGGAGCAGTACTTC
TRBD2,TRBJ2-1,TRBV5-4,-,CASSASGSHLNEQFF,TGTGCCAGCAGCGCCAGCGGGAGCCACTTAAATGAGCAGTTCTTC
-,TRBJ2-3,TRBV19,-,CASRRIGDSGTDTQYF,TGTGCCAGTAGACGAATCGGGGACTCGGGCACAGATACGCAGTATTTT
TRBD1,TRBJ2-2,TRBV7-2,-,CASSAGGVNTGELFF,TGTGCCAGCAGCGCAGGGGGCGTTAACACCGGGGAGCTGTTTTTT
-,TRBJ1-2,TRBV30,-,CAWSRMGALYGYTF,TGTGCCTGGAGTAGGATGGGGGCACTCTATGGCTACACCTTC
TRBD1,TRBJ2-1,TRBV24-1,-,CATSRRDRGWGDEQFF,TGTGCCACCAGCAGACGGGACAGGGGATGGGGGGATGAGCAGTTCTTC
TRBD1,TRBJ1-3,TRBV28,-,CASSLLAQGAISGNTIYF,TGTGCCAGCAGTTTATTAGCCCAGGGGGCCATCTCTGGAAACACCATATATTTT
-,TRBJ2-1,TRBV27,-,CASSLLGGGGANSDEQFF,TGTGCCAGCAGTCTCCTGGGGGGAGGGGGGGCGAATTCGGATGAGCAGTTCTTC
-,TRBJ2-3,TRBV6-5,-,CASGGPHTDTQYF,TGTGCCAGCGGAGGGCCACACACAGATACGCAGTATTTT
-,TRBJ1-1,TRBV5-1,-,CASSLDRPNTEAFF,TGCGCCAGCAGCTTGGACAGGCCGAACACTGAAGCTTTCTTT
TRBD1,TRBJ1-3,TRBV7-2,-,CASSLAGGSGNTIYF,TGTGCCAGCAGCTTAGCAGGGGGCAGTGGAAACACCATATATTTT
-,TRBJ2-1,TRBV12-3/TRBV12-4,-,CASSIANEQFF,TGTGCCAGCAGCATAGCCAATGAGCAGTTCTTC
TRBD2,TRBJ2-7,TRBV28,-,CASSLGLAGVEQYF,TGTGCCAGCAGTTTAGGGCTAGCGGGAGTTGAGCAGTACTTC
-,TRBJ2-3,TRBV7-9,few,CASSLDGGASTDTQYF,TGTGCCAGCAGCTTAGATGGGGGGGCGAGCACAGATACGCAGTATTTT
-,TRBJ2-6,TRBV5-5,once,CASSFTGISGANVLTF,TGTGCCAGCAGCTTCACGGGAATCTCTGGGGCCAACGTCCTGACTTTC
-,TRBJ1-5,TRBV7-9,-,CASSAGNSYQPQHF,TGTGCCAGCAGCGCGGGTAATAGCTATCAGCCCCAGCATTTT
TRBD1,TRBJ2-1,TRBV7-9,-,CASSPYRDRGNEQFF,TGTGCCAGCAGCCCTTACCGGGACAGGGGCAATGAGCAGTTCTTC
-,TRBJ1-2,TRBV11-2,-,CASSLGNRVF,TGTGCCAGCAGCTTAGGGAACAGGGTCTTC
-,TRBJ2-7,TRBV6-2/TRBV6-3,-,CASSRRFPPYEQYF,TGTGCCAGCAGCCGCCGGTTCCCCCCCTACGAGCAGTACTTC
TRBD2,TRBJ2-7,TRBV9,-,CASSEGPSGSYEQYF,TGTGCCAGCAGCGAGGGGCCCAGCGGGAGCTACGAGCAGTACTTC
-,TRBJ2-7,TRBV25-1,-,CASSDRTGRGYEQYF,TGTGCCAGCAGTGATAGGACAGGGAGGGGTTACGAGCAGTACTTC
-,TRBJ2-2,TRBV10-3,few,CAISEGAGMTGELFF,TGTGCCATCAGTGAGGGGGCAGGGATGACCGGGGAGCTGTTTTTT
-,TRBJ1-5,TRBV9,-,CASSVSGGNQPQHF,TGTGCCAGCAGCGTATCAGGGGGCAATCAGCCCCAGCATTTT
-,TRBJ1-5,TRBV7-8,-,CASSEWRVSNQPQHF,TGTGCCAGCAGCGAATGGAGGGTTAGCAATCAGCCCCAGCATTTT
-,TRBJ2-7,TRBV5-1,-,CASSLGQSYEQYF,TGCGCCAGCAGCTTAGGACAGAGCTACGAGCAGTACTTC